This T cell receptor (beta chain) comes out of a study of chemoradiotherapy in HPV16-positive cancers. This CDR3 is built from 15 residues. Trimming pared 4 bases from V and 4 bases from J, leaving 17 bases between. Germline loops: CDR1 LGHNA, CDR2 YSLEER. Only in-frame clones appear in the TCRdb table, and some are missing; sequencing was by immunoSEQ multiplex PCR. The data contain about 22,000 clones, around 75% of them singletons. Sample collection was performed from a patient who underwent chemoradiotherapy. The sequence was obtained from a human donor with HPV-associated anogenital cancer. This rearrangement joins TRBV4-3 to TRBJ2-7; TRBD1 is a possible D gene (5 bases). The CDR3 DNA reads TGCGCCAGCAGCCCGAGTCAGGGTAGTTTTTACGAGCAGTACTTC. It encodes CASSPSQGSFYEQYF.